These 21 T cell receptor beta chains originate from one sample sequenced in a study of technical replicates of blood from a few donors. Using immunoSEQ multiplex PCR, the repertoire was profiled, and TCRdb retains in-frame clones only, with some absent. The profile shows tens of thousands of clones, around 96% of them singletons. Sample: PBMCs. The source of these receptors is a human donor in good health. Some clones in this sample may be carry-over from other donors' samples.

V gene TRBV30 combines with J gene TRBJ2-7, with a tentative D call TRBD2 (6 bases). CDR1 is GTSNPN and CDR2 is SVGIG in the germline V gene (reference sequence). This CDR3 is built from 14 residues. The V end was cut by 2 bases, the J end by 2 bases, with 13 bases between. The CDR3 nucleotides are TGTGCCTGGAGTATCTCCGGGGGAGCCTACGAGCAGTACTTC. Its protein is CAWSISGGAYEQYF. Combining the CDR3 with reference TRBV30 and TRBJ2-7 gives the whole variable domain SQTIHQWPATLVQPVGSPLSLECTVEGTSNPNLYWYRQAAGRGLQLLFYSVGIGQISSEVPQNLSASRPQDRQFILSSKKLLLSDSGFYLCAWSISGGAYEQYFGPGTRLTVT.

V gene TRBV7-3 combines with J gene TRBJ2-7; a possible D gene is TRBD2 (5 bases). Germline V gene sequence: CDR1 SGHTA, CDR2 FQGTGA. The CDR3 covers 14 residues. Between the trimmed V and J ends, which lost 1 base and 3 bases, there was a span of 10 bases. In DNA form, the CDR3 reads TGTGCCAGCAGCTTAATGGCGGGCGACTACGAGCAGTACTTC. It specifies CASSLMAGDYEQYF.

The V gene is TRBV6-5, the J gene TRBJ1-6, with 7 bases lining up with TRBD1. Trimming at V came to 6 bases and at J to 6 bases, leaving 8 bases not matched to a gene. The CDR3 totals 15 residues. Germline CDR1 is MNHEY and CDR2 is SVGAGI. The CDR3 reads CASRPGTASNSPLHF. CDR3 coding DNA: TGTGCCAGCAGGCCTGGGACAGCTAGTAATTCACCCCTCCACTTT.

The chain carries TRBV4-3 and TRBJ2-3, with D perhaps matching TRBD2 (5 bases). The CDR3 extends over 15 amino acids. CDR1 and CDR2 from the germline V gene are LGHNA and YSLEER. V lost 0 bases to trimming and J lost 6 bases, with 13 bases between them. In DNA, the CDR3 is TGCGCCAGCAGCCAAGATGCAAGGAGGACCGATACGCAGTATTTT. It yields the protein CASSQDARRTDTQYF.

The chain uses TRBV5-4 and TRBJ2-5; 9 bases are a match to TRBD2. The V gene's germline CDR1 is SGHNT and CDR2 YYREEE (reference sequence). CDR3 length: 14 residues. Unmatched junction bases numbered 7, after V lost 4 bases and J lost 6 bases. The CDR3 is CASSLTSGIKTQYF. CDR3 in DNA: TGTGCCAGCAGCCTGACTAGCGGTATAAAGACCCAGTACTTC.

V usage is TRBV30 and J usage is TRBJ1-2; D call uncertain. Trimming pared 3 bases from V and 5 bases from J, leaving 10 bases between. The CDR3 covers 12 residues. Germline V gene lookup returns CDR1 GTSNPN and CDR2 SVGIG (reference sequence). The CDR3 sequence: CAWSGGLYGYTF. The CDR3, as DNA: TGTGCCTGGAGCGGCGGTTTGTATGGCTACACCTTC.

The gene calls are TRBV18 and TRBJ1-2, with 7 bases that match TRBD1. This CDR3 is built from 14 residues. Germline values: CDR1 KGHSH, CDR2 LQKENI. V was clipped by 3 bases and J by 6 bases; unmatched bases: 7. CDR3 nucleotide sequence: TGTGCCAGCTCACCCGAGACAGGGAGCGATGGCTACACCTTC. Translated, it gives CASSPETGSDGYTF.

This clone was observed once. The CDR3 sequence: CSVEDSGTSYEQYF. In DNA form, the CDR3 reads TGCAGCGTTGAAGACTCCGGGACTAGCTACGAGCAGTACTTC. The V gene is TRBV29-1, the J gene TRBJ2-7; 8 nucleotides line up with TRBD2. CDR3 length equals 14 residues. The germline gives CDR1 SQVTM, CDR2 ANQGSEA. The V gene end was trimmed by 0 bases and the J gene end by 3 bases; junction bases not matched to a gene: 4.

V and J are TRBV10-3 and TRBJ2-2, with 7 bases identical to TRBD1. CDR3 length: 15 residues. J lost 7 bases, V lost 4 bases, and 9 bases had no gene match. Germline CDR1 is ENHRY and CDR2 is SYGVKD. The CDR3 spells CAISGSDRAGGELFF. The CDR3 DNA sequence: TGTGCCATCAGTGGCTCTGACAGGGCCGGCGGGGAGCTGTTTTTT.

The chain recombines TRBV29-1 with TRBJ1-2; TRBD1 aligns across 7 bases. This CDR3 is 13 amino acids long. The V gene end was trimmed by 7 bases and the J gene end by 4 bases; junction bases not matched to a gene: 9. Germline assignment: CDR1 SQVTM and CDR2 ANQGSEA. CDR3 in amino acids: CSAADRRGYGYTF. CDR3 sequence (DNA): TGCAGCGCCGCGGACAGGCGAGGCTATGGCTACACCTTC.

The chain links TRBV9 to TRBJ2-5, with 9 bases fitting TRBD2. This CDR3 spans 17 amino acids. Germline values: CDR1 SGDLS, CDR2 YYNGEE. V lost 4 bases to trimming and J lost 1 base; unmatched junction nucleotides: 11. The CDR3 sequence: CASSPWGGAGGQETQYF. DNA for the CDR3: TGTGCCAGCAGCCCCTGGGGGGGAGCGGGGGGCCAAGAGACCCAGTACTTC.

The CDR3 reads CASSLVGARGANVLTF. DNA of the CDR3: TGTGCCAGCAGCTTGGTAGGGGCGCGGGGGGCCAACGTCCTGACTTTC. The chain recombines TRBV5-4 with TRBJ2-6; a weak D match, TRBD1 (5 bases). Germline V lookup: CDR1 SGHNT, CDR2 YYREEE (reference sequence). V lost 0 bases and J 4 bases, leaving 11 bases between the germline ends. This CDR3 is 16 amino acids long.

This clone showed up just a few times. The rearrangement links TRBV5-8 to TRBJ2-3; D perhaps matches TRBD2 (5 bases). This CDR3 region has 15 residues. The V gene lost 4 bases and the J gene lost 0 bases, with 12 bases spanning the gap. Germline CDR1 and CDR2: SGHTS and YDEGEE. The DNA of the CDR3 is TGTGCCAGCAGCAAGAGAGGAGGCAGCACAGATACGCAGTATTTT. Protein sequence: CASSKRGGSTDTQYF. Full variable domain (missing parts from reference TRBV5-8 and TRBJ2-3): EAGVTQSPTHLIKTRGQQATLRCSPISGHTSVYWYQQALGLGLQFLLWYDEGEERNRGNFPPRFSGRQFPNYSSELNVNALELEDSALYLCASSKRGGSTDTQYFGPGTRLTVL.

The chain combines TRBV14 with TRBJ2-2, with 9 bases identical to TRBD1. The germline CDR1 and CDR2 sequences are SGHDN and FVKESK. Trimming removed 1 base from V and 1 base from J; junction bases left unmatched: 7. The CDR3 has 18 residues. The CDR3 is CASSQGPPGQGNTGELFF. The CDR3 nucleotides are TGTGCCAGCAGCCAAGGACCACCGGGACAGGGGAACACCGGGGAGCTGTTTTTT.

This chain connects TRBV19 to TRBJ2-1; D perhaps matches TRBD2 (6 bases). There are 16 residues in the CDR3. V dropped 3 bases and J dropped 2 bases, with 14 bases sitting between them. The germline CDR1 and CDR2 sequences are LNHDA and SQIVND (reference sequence). In DNA, the CDR3 is TGTGCCAGTAGTATGTGGGCGGGGCTACCCTACAATGAGCAGTTCTTC. Protein sequence: CASSMWAGLPYNEQFF.

The chain is built from TRBV10-3 and TRBJ1-2, with no clear D. The CDR3 is made up of 15 amino acids. Trimming pared 3 bases from V and 0 bases from J, leaving 11 bases between. The germline V gene has CDR1 ENHRY and CDR2 SYGVKD. The CDR3 region is CAISDSPTTNYGYTF. Here the CDR3 DNA reads TGTGCCATCAGTGACAGTCCGACAACTAACTATGGCTACACCTTC.

J is TRBJ1-1 and V is TRBV7-8, with D unclear. The V gene lost 5 bases and the J gene lost 1 base, with 11 bases spanning the gap. The CDR3 runs 14 residues. Germline V gene sequence: CDR1 SGHVS, CDR2 FQNEAQ. CDR3 bases: TGTGCCAGCAGCCCCTCTTTCAGGAACACTGAAGCTTTCTTT. Its translation: CASSPSFRNTEAFF.

This chain links TRBV4-3 with TRBJ2-7, with a possible D match to TRBD1 (6 bases). Germline loops: CDR1 LGHNA, CDR2 YSLEER. The CDR3 covers 14 residues. Trimming left V 3 bases short and J 6 bases short, with 15 bases between. The CDR3 DNA reads TGCGCCAGCAGCCAGTTGAGAACAGGGAGCGAGCAGTACTTC. Amino acid sequence: CASSQLRTGSEQYF.

The chain combines TRBV25-1 with TRBJ2-2, with D unclear. Germline assignment: CDR1 MGHDK and CDR2 SYGVNS. The length of the CDR3 is 14 residues. Trimming cost V 4 bases and J 4 bases, with 10 bases left between them. This CDR3 reads CASSVTSFTGELFF. In DNA, the CDR3 is TGTGCCAGCAGTGTTACAAGTTTCACCGGGGAGCTGTTTTTT.

Of note for this clone: The germline gene is not matched at one end of the junction; a read error may be the cause. CDR3 in DNA: TGTGCCAGCAGCTTTGGAGCGGGGGAAGGGAACTTC. It is translated as CASSFGAGEGNF. The gene calls are TRBV5-6 and TRBJ2-5, with 8 bases matching TRBD2. The CDR3 extends over 12 amino acids. Germline V CDR1 and CDR2: SGHDT, YYEEEE.

This clone occurred a few times. The chain is built from TRBV7-3 and TRBJ2-2; no clear D. This CDR3 has 13 residues. V was clipped by 5 bases and J by 7 bases, with 11 bases between them. Per the germline V gene, CDR1 is SGHTA and CDR2 is FQGTGA. The CDR3 nucleotides read TGTGCCAGCAGCCCGGAGCTGAACGGGGAGCTGTTTTTT. It yields the protein CASSPELNGELFF.